The 19 T cell receptor beta chains below were found in one sample sequenced in a study of technical replicates of blood from a few donors. TCRdb's copy holds only in-frame clones and misses some; the assay was immunoSEQ multiplex PCR. Of some 60,000 clones listed, roughly 86% are singletons. The sequencing input was PBMCs. Source of these receptors: a human donor in good health. Some clones in this sample may be carry-over from other donors' samples.

V usage is TRBV5-1 and J usage is TRBJ2-2; possible D gene TRBD1, 7 bases. Trimming pared 4 bases from V and 3 bases from J, leaving 10 bases between. This CDR3 region has 14 residues. The V gene's germline CDR1 is SGHRS and CDR2 YFSETQ. The CDR3 sequence: CASSGGGDTGELFF. For the CDR3, the DNA is TGCGCCAGCAGCGGAGGGGGCGACACCGGGGAGCTGTTTTTT.

V is TRBV7-9 and J is TRBJ2-2, with D maybe TRBD2 (6 bases). In germline, CDR1 is SEHNR, CDR2 FQNEAQ (reference sequence). Trimming pared 2 bases from V and 6 bases from J, leaving 16 bases between. This CDR3 region has 16 residues. The CDR3 is CASSLLSAEGSGELFF. CDR3 in DNA: TGTGCCAGCAGCTTACTATCGGCGGAGGGGTCCGGGGAGCTGTTTTTT.

This chain uses TRBV4-2 with TRBJ2-7; TRBD2 might be the D (5 bases). The germline V gene has CDR1 LGHNA and CDR2 YNFKEQ. V lost 4 bases and J 2 bases, leaving 15 bases between the germline ends. CDR3 length equals 15 residues. This chain's CDR3 is CASSPHGGPTYEQYF. The DNA for the CDR3 is TGTGCCAGCAGCCCCCATGGAGGTCCTACCTACGAGCAGTACTTC.

The chain has TRBV27 and TRBJ2-7; 10 positions match TRBD2. Germline V gives CDR1 MNHEY, CDR2 SMNVEV (reference sequence). Losses at the gene ends were 5 bases for V and 1 base for J; bases not matched to a gene: 5. The CDR3 is made up of 15 amino acids. The CDR3 DNA is TGTGCCAGCAGTCCGAAGCGGGAGGGATCCTACGAGCAGTACTTC. Translation: CASSPKREGSYEQYF.

This sequence joins TRBV5-6 and TRBJ1-2; the D gene is possibly TRBD1 (6 bases). This CDR3 has 16 amino acids. Germline V lookup: CDR1 SGHDT, CDR2 YYEEEE. V gave up 0 bases and J gave up 0 bases, with 12 bases separating them. CDR3 nucleotide sequence: TGTGCCAGCAGCTTGGTAGGACAGACTTCTAACTATGGCTACACCTTC. Translating gives CASSLVGQTSNYGYTF.

This chain links TRBV6-4 with TRBJ2-3, with D maybe TRBD2 (5 bases). The CDR3 length is 14 residues. The germline V gene has CDR1 MRHNA and CDR2 SNTAGT. The ends were cut back, 4 bases at V and 0 bases at J, with 8 bases in the middle. CDR3 amino acids: CASSGGDSTDTQYF. The CDR3 coding sequence is TGTGCCAGCAGTGGGGGAGACAGCACAGATACGCAGTATTTT.

V is TRBV18 and J is TRBJ2-7; 11 nucleotides match TRBD2. The CDR3 contains 14 residues. V lost 3 bases, J lost 7 bases, and 5 bases stayed unmatched. The germline CDR1 and CDR2 sequences are KGHSH and LQKENI. CDR3: CASSPGLAEGEQYF. As DNA, the CDR3 is TGTGCCAGCTCACCGGGACTAGCGGAAGGAGAGCAGTACTTC.

This clone has a handful of counts. The rearrangement joins TRBV25-1 to TRBJ1-1; D possibly corresponds to TRBD1 (5 bases). The germline V gene encodes CDR1 MGHDK and CDR2 SYGVNS. The CDR3 is made up of 14 amino acids. The V gene lost 1 base and the J gene lost 4 bases, with 10 bases spanning the gap. DNA of the CDR3: TGTGCCAGCAGTGAATGGGGGGATGGCACTGAAGCTTTCTTT. Its protein product is CASSEWGDGTEAFF.

J is TRBJ2-5 and V is TRBV7-3; D is unresolved. CDR3 length: 15 amino acids. Germline lookup yields CDR1 SGHTA and CDR2 FQGTGA. V was cut by 0 bases and J by 0 bases, with 8 bases left in between. The CDR3 reads CASSLTGRNQETQYF. The DNA for the CDR3 is TGTGCCAGCAGCTTAACTGGCAGAAACCAAGAGACCCAGTACTTC. The whole variable domain, filled in from reference TRBV7-3 and TRBJ2-5, reads GAGVSQTPSNKVTEKGKYVELRCDPISGHTALYWYRQSLGQGPEFLIYFQGTGAADDSGLPNDRFFAVRPEGSVSTLKIQRTERGDSAVYLCASSLTGRNQETQYFGPGTRLLVL.

Note on this clone: The sample holds other DNA sequences that translate to the same CDR3. The rearrangement links TRBV7-2 to TRBJ2-5; 7 bases map to TRBD2. The CDR3 consists of 15 residues. Germline assignment: CDR1 SGHTA and CDR2 FQGNSA. V shed 5 bases, J shed 4 bases, and the junction held 10 bases outside the gene matches. The chain's CDR3 is CASSPRGSGGETQYF. In nucleotides, the CDR3 is TGTGCCAGCAGCCCGCGGGGGTCGGGGGGAGAGACCCAGTACTTC.

CDR3 loop: CASSSRRTTVRETQYF. The CDR3 coding sequence is TGTGCCAGCAGCTCCCGAAGGACTACCGTTCGGGAGACCCAGTACTTC. This chain connects TRBV5-5 to TRBJ2-5; a weak D match, TRBD2 (6 bases). With 3 bases removed from V and 5 bases from J, the gap between germline ends came to 20 bases. The CDR3 length is 16 residues. Germline loops: CDR1 SGHKS, CDR2 YYEKEE (reference sequence).

The chain recombines TRBV30 with TRBJ2-7; D is perhaps TRBD1 (6 bases). This CDR3 is 16 amino acids long. Germline CDR1 reads GTSNPN; CDR2 reads SVGIG (reference sequence). Trimming removed 1 base from V and 5 bases from J, with 21 bases in between. CDR3 loop: CAWSGRMPTGSHEQYF. CDR3 DNA: TGTGCCTGGAGTGGACGGATGCCAACAGGGAGCCACGAGCAGTACTTC.

The chain is built from TRBV4-2 and TRBJ2-7, with 11 bases aligning to TRBD1. Trimming removed 3 bases from V and 0 bases from J; junction bases left unmatched: 4. Germline V lookup: CDR1 LGHNA, CDR2 YNFKEQ. The CDR3 extends over 16 amino acids. The CDR3 spells CASSHPGTGGSYEQYF. The CDR3 bases are TGTGCCAGCAGCCACCCCGGGACAGGGGGCTCCTACGAGCAGTACTTC.

The chain joins TRBV7-9 to TRBJ1-3, with 8 bases fitting TRBD1. J was trimmed by 8 bases and V by 4 bases; bases with no gene match: 7. This CDR3 has 14 residues. CDR1 is SEHNR and CDR2 is FQNEAQ in the germline V gene (reference sequence). The CDR3 bases are TGTGCCAGCAGCTCCGGGACAGGAAGCTACACCATATATTTT. As protein: CASSSGTGSYTIYF.

The J gene is TRBJ2-5, the V gene TRBV10-1; unclear D gene. Per germline, CDR1 WNHNN and CDR2 SYGVQD (reference sequence). V was pared by 2 bases and J by 5 bases, with 30 bases between. This CDR3 contains 20 residues. The CDR3 loop reads CASSEAKRISARWLGETQYF. CDR3 nucleotide sequence: TGCGCCAGCAGTGAGGCCAAGAGAATTTCGGCTAGGTGGTTGGGTGAGACCCAGTACTTC.

This chain joins TRBV9 and TRBJ2-7; D gene ambiguous. Germline CDR1 reads SGDLS; CDR2 reads YYNGEE. V dropped 0 bases and J dropped 0 bases, with 7 bases sitting between them. The CDR3 has 14 residues. The CDR3 loop is CASSVDGFSYEQYF. The CDR3 bases are TGTGCCAGCAGCGTAGACGGGTTCTCCTACGAGCAGTACTTC.

The rearrangement joins TRBV30 to TRBJ2-5; 12 bases align to TRBD1. V shed 3 bases and J 2 bases; nucleotides not matched to a gene: 4. The CDR3 spans 15 residues. Germline CDR1 is GTSNPN and CDR2 is SVGIG (reference sequence). CDR3 in DNA: TGTGCCTGGAGCCGGGACAGGGGGCGTCAAGAGACCCAGTACTTC. Its translation: CAWSRDRGRQETQYF.

The chain carries TRBV18 and TRBJ1-4; D may be TRBD1 (6 bases). Germline lookup yields CDR1 KGHSH and CDR2 LQKENI. The CDR3 is 15 residues long. Trimming cost V 3 bases and J 3 bases, with 11 bases left between them. CDR3 sequence reads: CASSPLTGSNEKLFF. DNA of the CDR3: TGTGCCAGCTCACCGTTAACAGGGTCTAATGAAAAACTGTTTTTT.

This rearrangement joins TRBV9 to TRBJ1-2, with D perhaps TRBD1 (5 bases). The CDR3 runs 13 residues. Germline CDR1 reads SGDLS; CDR2 reads YYNGEE. Between the trimmed V and J ends, which lost 2 bases and 7 bases, there was a span of 12 bases. CDR3 in amino acids: CASSVSGGAGYTF. CDR3 coding DNA: TGTGCCAGCAGCGTCTCTGGTGGGGCTGGCTACACCTTC.